This is a list of T cell receptor beta chains from one sample in a study of T cell repertoires in cytomegalovirus infection. TCRdb re-analysed the reads in MiXCR, keeping a single row per CDR3 protein. The sample holds hundreds of thousands of distinct CDR3 sequences; roughly 36% are singletons and the top ten take 2.5% to 3%. The sequenced material came from PBMCs. The receptors come from a human donor in good health (CMV status not recorded). Some clones in this sample may be carry-over from other donors' samples. CDR3s include the opening cysteine and the closing phenylalanine or tryptophan. D genes are given only for firm matches. A clone size is listed for some rows: how often the clone was seen (once, few, many), or a class if it is expanded.

TRBV28	TRBJ2-7	few	-	TGTGCCAGCAGCCCGGCTTGGGGGGCTAGCTCCTACGAGCAGTACTTC	CASSPAWGASSYEQYF
TRBV29-1	TRBJ2-1	-	TRBD2	TGCAGCGTTGAGAACCTACTAGCGGGGGGGCGCAATGAGCAGTTCTTC	CSVENLLAGGRNEQFF
TRBV15	TRBJ2-7	few	-	TGTGCCACCAGCAGAGTTGCAGGGCCCATCTCCTACGAGCAGTACTTC	CATSRVAGPISYEQYF
TRBV4-2	TRBJ1-4	-	-	TGTGCCAGCAGCCAAGACCCCTACGGATATGAAAAACTGTTTTTT	CASSQDPYGYEKLFF
TRBV12-3/TRBV12-4	TRBJ2-5	few	-	TGTGCCAGCAGTTTAAACAGCAGGGGTGCGGCCCAGTACTTC	CASSLNSRGAAQYF
TRBV7-4	TRBJ1-2	-	-	TGTGCCAGCAGCTTAGCTGGGTTCGGCAGCTACACCTTC	CASSLAGFGSYTF
TRBV7-2	TRBJ2-2	-	TRBD2	TGTGCCAGCAGCTTAGGGCGCGTAGCGGGGGGCCTATCCCACACCGGGGAGCTGTTTTTT	CASSLGRVAGGLSHTGELFF
TRBV6-5	TRBJ2-7	-	TRBD1	TGTGCCAGCAGTTACGGACAGGGTTTCTCCTACGAGCAGTACTTC	CASSYGQGFSYEQYF
TRBV5-4	TRBJ1-1	once	TRBD1	TGTGCCAGCAGCAAACCGTCTACAGGGACAGGTGGCACTGAAGCTTTCTTT	CASSKPSTGTGGTEAFF
TRBV7-9	TRBJ1-6	-	-	TGTGCCAGCAACCCACCAAGCTCCTATAATTCACCCCTCCACTTT	CASNPPSSYNSPLHF
TRBV5-3	TRBJ2-5	-	TRBD2	TGTGCCAGCAGCTTGGGACTAGGATCAGAGACCCAGTACTTC	CASSLGLGSETQYF
TRBV7-9	TRBJ1-5	-	-	TGTGCCAGCAGCCCGCCGCCTTTCCCGGGTCCCAGCAATCAGCCCCAGCATTTT	CASSPPPFPGPSNQPQHF
TRBV6-6	TRBJ2-7	-	TRBD2	TGTGCCAGCAGTTACTCGGGCCTAGCGGGTTCCGAGCAGTACTTC	CASSYSGLAGSEQYF
TRBV7-9	TRBJ1-5	-	-	TGTGCCAGCAGCGGTGGACAGAGCAATCAGCCCCAGCATTTT	CASSGGQSNQPQHF
TRBV7-9	TRBJ1-2	once	-	TGTGCCAGCAGCTTAGAATATCCGGGGGCAGGTGGCTACACCTTC	CASSLEYPGAGGYTF
TRBV7-6	TRBJ1-5	-	-	TGTGCCAGCAGCGCGGGGGCTAGCAATCAGCCCCAGCATTTT	CASSAGASNQPQHF
TRBV10-1	TRBJ2-7	-	-	TGCGCCAGCAGTGAAGGCATGGGTCGAGAGCAGTACTTC	CASSEGMGREQYF
TRBV28	TRBJ2-1	-	TRBD2	TGTGCCAGCAGTCCTAGCGGGATGATCTACAATGAGCAGTTCTTC	CASSPSGMIYNEQFF
TRBV5-1	TRBJ2-1	-	-	TGCGCCAGCAGCTTCCCCAGGCCGATGGGGCCGAGGGAATACAATGAGCAGTTCTTC	CASSFPRPMGPREYNEQFF
TRBV15	TRBJ2-1	-	TRBD2	TGTGCCACCAGCAGAGGACTAGCGGGGGTTTCCCTTCACAATGAGCAGTTCTTC	CATSRGLAGVSLHNEQFF
TRBV28	TRBJ1-5	few	TRBD1	TGTGCCAGCAGCAGGGACAGGGGAGAGGCTCAGCCCCAGCATTTT	CASSRDRGEAQPQHF
TRBV11-3	TRBJ2-7	-	TRBD1	TGTGCCAGCAGCTTAGCTCGGGACAGCCCTCAGTACTTC	CASSLARDSPQYF
TRBV10-3	TRBJ2-7	few	-	TGTGCCATCAGAGGTCGATCCTACGAGCAGTACTTC	CAIRGRSYEQYF
TRBV4-2	TRBJ1-5	once	TRBD1	TGTGCCCGCAGCCAAGAGGGACAGGGGGCGAGCGAGCCCCAGCATTTT	CARSQEGQGASEPQHF
TRBV6-1	TRBJ1-1	-	-	TGTGCCAGCAGGACGCCTTCACGAACTGAAGCTTGCTTT	CASRTPSRTEACF
TRBV5-1	TRBJ2-5	-	-	TGCGCCAGCAGGTTCCAGGTCCTACAAGAGACCCAGTACTTC	CASRFQVLQETQYF
TRBV4-2	TRBJ2-7	-	-	TGTGCCAGCAGCCAAGAGAAGGACTCCTCTCGGCAGTACTTC	CASSQEKDSSRQYF
TRBV6-1	TRBJ2-3	few	-	TGTGCCAACGGTATAGGTACCAGCACAGATACGCAGTATTTT	CANGIGTSTDTQYF
TRBV19	TRBJ2-1	-	TRBD2	TGTGCCAGTAGTATAGGGTTCTCCGGGGAGGGCCCCAGCAATGAGCAGTTCTTC	CASSIGFSGEGPSNEQFF
TRBV3-1	TRBJ2-7	-	-	TGTGCCAGCAGCCAAGCTTCCGCCGGGACCTACGAGCAGTACTTC	CASSQASAGTYEQYF
TRBV11-2	TRBJ1-3	-	-	TGTGCCAGCAGCTTAGATCAGAGTCTCGGTGGAAACACCATATATTTT	CASSLDQSLGGNTIYF
TRBV6-6	TRBJ2-7	few	-	TGTGCCAGCAGTTACTCGAGAGGGATGGGCGAGCAGTACTTC	CASSYSRGMGEQYF
TRBV6-1	TRBJ1-1	few	-	TGTGCCAGCAGTGAAGTGGGGAGTACTGAAGCTTTCTTT	CASSEVGSTEAFF
TRBV29-1	TRBJ2-1	-	-	TGCAGCGTTGATGGCCCGGGTAACACCTACAATGAGCAGTTCTTC	CSVDGPGNTYNEQFF
TRBV6-2/TRBV6-3	TRBJ2-7	few	-	TGTGCCATCAGACAGGGACTCCACGAGCAGTACTTC	CAIRQGLHEQYF
TRBV7-2	TRBJ2-7	many	-	TGTGCCAGCAGCTCCTACGGGTCCTACGAGCAGTACTTC	CASSSYGSYEQYF
TRBV7-8	TRBJ2-7	-	-	TGTGCCAGCAGCTTTTTGTCGAGCGGAACCTACGAGCAGTACTTC	CASSFLSSGTYEQYF
TRBV6-6	TRBJ1-5	-	TRBD1	TGTGCCAGCAGGTCCGACAGGGTTAGCAATCAGCCCCAGCATTTT	CASRSDRVSNQPQHF
TRBV11-2	TRBJ1-6	once	-	TGTGCCAGCAGCTTAGAGCGGCGGACAAATTCACCCCTCCACTTT	CASSLERRTNSPLHF
TRBV7-2	TRBJ2-7	few	-	TGTGCCAGCAGCTTAAGTTCCCCCGGGGGCCACGAGCAGTACTTC	CASSLSSPGGHEQYF
TRBV28	TRBJ2-7	few	TRBD2	TGTGCCAGCAATGAGCGGGGGCCCTACGAGCAGTACTTC	CASNERGPYEQYF
TRBV5-5	TRBJ1-5	-	-	TGTGCCAGCAGCTTGAAATTCAGCAATCAGCCCCAGCATTTT	CASSLKFSNQPQHF
TRBV20-1	TRBJ1-5	-	-	TGCAGTGCTAGGCGGGGATGGGACGTAAATCGGCCCCAGCATTTT	CSARRGWDVNRPQHF
TRBV27	TRBJ2-1	few	-	TGTGCCAGCAGTCCCCTCACTGGGCGCAATGAGCAGTTCTTC	CASSPLTGRNEQFF
TRBV6-1	TRBJ1-5	few	-	TGTGCCAGCGCGAGGGGACGGCATGGATATAGCAATCAGCCCCAGCATTTT	CASARGRHGYSNQPQHF
TRBV27	TRBJ1-2	few	-	TGTGCCAGCAGTCCGGACGGAAGCCCTAACTATGGCTACACCTTC	CASSPDGSPNYGYTF
TRBV25-1	TRBJ1-5	few	-	TGTGCCAGCAGTGAAGATTGGCGATGGGCCCAGCATTTT	CASSEDWRWAQHF
TRBV5-1	TRBJ1-2	-	TRBD1	TGCGCCAGCACTTCCGGGACAGGAGGGGATGGCTACACCTTC	CASTSGTGGDGYTF
TRBV2	TRBJ2-4	few	TRBD2	TGTGCCAGCGGGACTAGCGGGGGGCAAGCCAAAAACATTCAGTACTTC	CASGTSGGQAKNIQYF
TRBV29-1	TRBJ2-7	-	-	TGCAGCGTTGACCGCGGTGGCGAGCAGTACTTC	CSVDRGGEQYF
TRBV4-2	TRBJ2-7	few	-	TGTGCCAGCAGCCATCCGGGTCAGAGCTCCTACGAGCAGTACTTC	CASSHPGQSSYEQYF
TRBV9	TRBJ1-1	-	-	TGTGCCAGCAGCCAGTCCTTAGGTGAAGCTTTCTTT	CASSQSLGEAFF
TRBV12-3/TRBV12-4	TRBJ2-1	-	TRBD2	TGTGCCAGCAGCTTAGCGGGAGGGGTTGAGCAGTTCTTC	CASSLAGGVEQFF